This T cell receptor beta chain stems from a study of PD-1 blockade in classical Hodgkin lymphoma. Each patient experienced a relapse that followed autologous stem cell transplantation, and brentuximab vedotin exposure varied. Sequencing was performed with immunoSEQ multiplex PCR; in TCRdb, only in-frame clones are kept and a portion is missing. The table has around 45,000 clones, approximately 91% seen once. The CDR3 covers 13 residues. V was shortened by 2 bases and J by 2 bases, with 5 bases between the two germline ends. CDR1 SGDLS and CDR2 YYNGEE come from the germline V gene. The source is a human donor with classical Hodgkin lymphoma. Source: peripheral blood mononuclear cells (PBMCs), taken at baseline. The V gene is TRBV9, the J gene TRBJ2-1; D not certain. In DNA form, the CDR3 reads TGTGCCAGCAGCGTGGGGACCTACAATGAGCAGTTCTTC. Residues: CASSVGTYNEQFF.